The source of this TCR beta chain is a study of cytomegalovirus exposure and HLA in healthy donors. The study, taken as a whole, reports: Earlier analysis found most TCR beta V segments productive about 90% or about 30% of the time.

The PCR was carried out with 60 Vbeta primers and 13 Jbeta primers. Profiled with immunoSEQ multiplex PCR; TCRdb holds only in-frame clones, not every one. Of about 120,000 clones in the sample, over 60% were seen once. V dropped 5 bases and J dropped 6 bases, with 14 bases sitting between them. Germline CDR1 is SGHNT and CDR2 is YENEEA. The CDR3 runs 13 residues. For this clone: Antigen specificity is unknown.

V and J are TRBV11-3 and TRBJ2-7; possible D gene TRBD1, 6 bases. Sequences were obtained from PBMCs. This TCR was sampled from a woman in her 40s in good health and CMV-seronegative. The CDR3 loop reads CASSLPGQREQYF. CDR3 in DNA: TGTGCCAGCAGCCTACCGGGACAACGCGAGCAGTACTTC.